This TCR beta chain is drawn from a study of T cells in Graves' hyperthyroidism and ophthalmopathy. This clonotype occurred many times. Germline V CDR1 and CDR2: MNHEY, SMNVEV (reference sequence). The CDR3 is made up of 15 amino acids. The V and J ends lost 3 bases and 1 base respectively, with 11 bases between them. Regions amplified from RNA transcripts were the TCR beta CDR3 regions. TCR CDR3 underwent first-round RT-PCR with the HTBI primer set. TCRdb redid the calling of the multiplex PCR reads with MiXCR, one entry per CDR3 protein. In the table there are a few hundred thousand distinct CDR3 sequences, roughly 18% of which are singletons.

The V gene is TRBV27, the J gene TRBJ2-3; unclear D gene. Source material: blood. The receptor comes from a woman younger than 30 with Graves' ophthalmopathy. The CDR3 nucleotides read TGTGCCAGCAGTTTTTGGCGGAGCCGCACAGATACGCAGTATTTT. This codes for CASSFWRSRTDTQYF.